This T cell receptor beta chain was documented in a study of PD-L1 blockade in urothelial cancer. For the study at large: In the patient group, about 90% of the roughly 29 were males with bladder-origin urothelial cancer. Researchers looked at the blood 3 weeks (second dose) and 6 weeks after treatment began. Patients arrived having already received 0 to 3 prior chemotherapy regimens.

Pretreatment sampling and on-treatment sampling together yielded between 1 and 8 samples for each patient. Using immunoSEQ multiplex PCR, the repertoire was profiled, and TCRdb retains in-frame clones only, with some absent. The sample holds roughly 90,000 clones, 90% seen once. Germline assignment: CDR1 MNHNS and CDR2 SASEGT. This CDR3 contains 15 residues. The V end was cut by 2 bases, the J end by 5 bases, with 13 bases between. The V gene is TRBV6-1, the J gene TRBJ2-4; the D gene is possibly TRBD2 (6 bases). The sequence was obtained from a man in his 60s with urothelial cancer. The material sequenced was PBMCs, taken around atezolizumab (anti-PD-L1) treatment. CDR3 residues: CASSEWTGVQNIQYF. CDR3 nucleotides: TGTGCCAGCAGTGAATGGACGGGGGTACAAAACATTCAGTACTTC.